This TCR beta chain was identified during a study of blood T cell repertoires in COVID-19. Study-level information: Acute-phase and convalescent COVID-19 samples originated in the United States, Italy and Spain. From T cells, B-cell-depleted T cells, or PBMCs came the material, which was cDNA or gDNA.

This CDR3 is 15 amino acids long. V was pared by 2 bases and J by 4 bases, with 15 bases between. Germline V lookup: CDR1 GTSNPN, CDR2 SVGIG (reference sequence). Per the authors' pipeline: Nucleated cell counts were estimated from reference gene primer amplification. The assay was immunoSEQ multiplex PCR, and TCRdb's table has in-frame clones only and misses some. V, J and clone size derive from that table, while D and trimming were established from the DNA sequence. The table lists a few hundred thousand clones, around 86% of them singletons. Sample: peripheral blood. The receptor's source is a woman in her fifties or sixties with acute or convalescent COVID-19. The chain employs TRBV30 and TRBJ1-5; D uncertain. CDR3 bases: TGTGCCTGGAGTCCTACCGGAGCGGGTAATCAGCCCCAGCATTTT. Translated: CAWSPTGAGNQPQHF.